This TCR beta chain was observed in a study of beta chain features in type 1 diabetes listed by TCRdb under 2018. About the investigation overall: No differences in mean age, gender distribution, total cell number or subset yield were found between patients and healthy donors. A total of 107,917,701 sorted cells were examined across all samples, and a strong correlation was observed between cell number per subset and RNA yield. In the study, recently diagnosed type 1 diabetes patients and matched healthy donors were compared on the TCRB repertoires of their sorted circulating CD4+ T cell subsets. Naive and central memory subsets were obtained from all 30 or so donors, but regulatory and stem cell-like memory subsets were isolated from only 8 patients and roughly 8 healthy donors.

V loses 7 bases at its end and J loses 6 bases; junction bases beyond the gene matches: 11. The CDR3 spans 14 residues, from the cysteine through the phenylalanine. Only the CDR3 region is kept as DNA, spanning 42 bases read in frame from base 1. CDR1 and CDR2 (ENHRY, SYGVKD) derive from the germline V gene. The entire isolated RNA was reverse transcribed using the High Capacity cDNA Reverse Transcription Kit, and thus expressed TCRB transcripts were sequenced. Naive, central memory and regulatory T cell samples underwent deep immunoSEQ sequencing, averaging about 3.57 million total reads per sample. Sorted cells were lysed in RLT buffer, and RNA was extracted using DNase-treated RNeasy Micro or Mini kits according to cell number. To prevent cross-contamination, each cell subset was processed individually, whereas patient and healthy donor samples were processed jointly. Using the immunoSEQ multiplex PCR, TCRB sequences were amplified from cDNA into 87-bp fragments spanning the CDR3 region. Sequencing of the amplicons was performed on the Illumina HiSeq platform. The study's processing was this. Synthetic template baselines were used to correct PCR bias computationally, reads within Hamming distance 2 were collapsed together, and singletons that could not be merged were discarded. Reads were aligned against IMGT to assign V, D and J genes, CDR3 length and insertions or deletions at six rearrangement sites. Within each subset, clonotype counts were normalized to sorted cell number, after which true diversity and Gini coefficients were computed with the tcR R package. The overlap coefficient, calculated on TCRB nucleotide sequences, was used to measure repertoire sharing. TCRdb obtained this table from immuneACCESS and retained in-frame rearrangements with V and J assigned. These tables miss some clones; where compared with another copy, unresolved V genes account for less than half of the shortfall, and the remainder is unexplained. The D gene and trimming were derived from the DNA, and the V and J assignments and clone size from that table. The sample table shows about 240,000 clones, and 27% are seen once. The ten largest clonotypes hold under 4.5% of the sample.

A single peripheral blood draw of approximately 0.11 L on average was collected from each donor into heparinised tubes. Using a panel that included CD45RO, CCR7, CD25, CD127, CD95 and CD27, naive, central memory, regulatory and stem cell-like memory CD4+ T cells were sorted on a BD FACSAria II. Every sorted population had a purity above 95%. Right away, PBMCs were isolated by Lymphoprep density gradient centrifugation and were stained directly, with no culture step. Samples were stained and sorted in pairs, with one healthy donor and one patient per experiment, so that batch effects were minimized. In regard to this clone: The specificity of this receptor is unknown. Base qualities are not provided; no much larger clone lies one nucleotide away.

Study-level results and caveats: PCR might favor shorter templates, but patient and control samples were amplified and corrected together, so any skew would affect both groups equally. Type 1 diabetes patients showed a moderate but significant shortening of TCRB CDR3 length in all four CD4+ subsets. Only small numbers of individuals were included in the HLA sub-analyses, which left unresolved whether HLA type had any influence on TCRB rearrangement. Because cDNA was sequenced instead of genomic DNA, highly expressing activated cells could be over-represented, though the groups showed no difference in activation or CD3 levels. Fewer insertions and more nucleotide deletions at VDJ recombination sites were observed in patients with type 1 diabetes, implying thymic rearrangement abnormalities. Naive, central memory and regulatory TCRB repertoires appeared to be more similar among patients than among healthy donors.

Material for sequencing was central memory CD4+ T cells from blood. The rearrangement joined TRBV10-3 to TRBJ2-7; TRBD2 aligns with 8 central bases. This sequence originates from a man younger than 45 in good health. The bases read TGTGCCATCAAGGCGACTAGCGACAACCCCGAGCAGTACTTC. This gives the protein CAIKATSDNPEQYF.